These T cell receptor beta chains were read from a single sample in a study of T cell responses to AZD1222 COVID-19 vaccine. The repertoire was sequenced with immunoSEQ multiplex PCR; TCRdb's copy has only in-frame clones and lacks some. Altogether about 170,000 clones are present, 90% being singletons, with the ten largest covering approximately 2.8%. The specimen was peripheral blood, collected on day 0 of AZD1222 vaccination. These receptors all stem from an adult in good health. CDR3s include the opening cysteine and the closing phenylalanine or tryptophan.

v_gene: TRBV3-1/TRBV3-2
j_gene: TRBJ1-1
CDR3aa: CASSQGRSEAFF

v_gene: TRBV30
j_gene: TRBJ1-1
CDR3aa: CAWREGRDTEAFF

v_gene: TRBV6-2/TRBV6-3
j_gene: TRBJ2-2
CDR3aa: CASSYRGQGNGELFF

v_gene: TRBV18
j_gene: TRBJ2-2
CDR3aa: CASSPPVLLTGELFF

v_gene: TRBV5-1
j_gene: TRBJ1-1
CDR3aa: CASSAEGGRNTEAFF

v_gene: TRBV5-1
j_gene: TRBJ2-1
CDR3aa: CASSAGLAGGRSSYNEQFF

v_gene: TRBV9
j_gene: TRBJ2-5
CDR3aa: CASSPISGGAAETQYF

v_gene: TRBV3-1/TRBV3-2
j_gene: TRBJ2-7
CDR3aa: CASGPRATYEQYF

v_gene: TRBV2
j_gene: TRBJ2-5
CDR3aa: CASSEAQISSGGADETQYF

v_gene: TRBV3-1/TRBV3-2
j_gene: TRBJ1-2
CDR3aa: CASSQPGDRQNGYTF

v_gene: TRBV19
j_gene: TRBJ1-3
CDR3aa: CASSIGSGNTIYF

v_gene: TRBV27
j_gene: TRBJ1-4
CDR3aa: CASSPSRGLGEKLFF

v_gene: TRBV9
j_gene: TRBJ1-4
CDR3aa: CASSVGFSTNEKLFF

v_gene: TRBV29-1
j_gene: TRBJ1-1
CDR3aa: CSVVNTEAFF